A single sample is the source of the 17 T cell receptor beta chains below, sequenced in a study of cytomegalovirus exposure and HLA in healthy donors. It was with 60 Vbeta and 13 Jbeta primers that the PCR ran. The data were produced by immunoSEQ multiplex PCR, yet TCRdb's version contains in-frame clones alone and is incomplete. This repertoire shows approximately 210,000 clones, more than 60% found once; its top ten account for over 2%. Sample: PBMCs. These receptors were taken from a woman aged 30 to 39 in good health and CMV-seropositive.

This sequence joins TRBV29-1 and TRBJ1-2; 7 bases agree with TRBD1. Germline trimming cut 5 bases from V and 6 bases from J; bases unmatched to any gene: 3. Germline V gene data show CDR1 as SQVTM and CDR2 as ANQGSEA. This CDR3 has 11 residues. The CDR3 DNA sequence: TGCAGCGTTTCTACAGGGGATGGCTACACCTTC. Its protein product is CSVSTGDGYTF.

The chain combines TRBV19 with TRBJ2-2; 9 nucleotides match TRBD2. The CDR3 is 18 amino acids. Germline loops: CDR1 LNHDA, CDR2 SQIVND (reference sequence). The ends lost 4 bases at V and 0 bases at J; junction bases unmatched: 9. CDR3 coding DNA: TGTGCCAGTAGTAGATTCCTAGCGGGGATCGCGAACACCGGGGAGCTGTTTTTT. It specifies CASSRFLAGIANTGELFF. The complete variable domain, with remaining parts taken from reference TRBV19 and TRBJ2-2, reads DGGITQSPKYLFRKEGQNVTLSCEQNLNHDAMYWYRQDPGQGLRLIYYSQIVNDFQKGDIAEGYSVSREKKESFPLTVTSAQKNPTAFYLCASSRFLAGIANTGELFFGEGSRLTVL.

The chain has TRBV4-3 and TRBJ2-7; 8 positions match TRBD1. Germline V gene data show CDR1 as LGHNA and CDR2 as YSLEER. CDR3 length: 15 amino acids. V trimming: 0 bases; J trimming: 7 bases; junction bases outside the gene matches: 8. CDR3 in DNA: TGCGCCAGCAGCCAAGATGGACAGGGACGGGGGGAGCAGTACTTC. The encoded protein is CASSQDGQGRGEQYF.

This clone has only a few counts. The genes are TRBV30 and TRBJ1-1; 8 bases align to TRBD1. The CDR3 has 14 amino acids. Germline lookup yields CDR1 GTSNPN and CDR2 SVGIG (reference sequence). V was clipped by 2 bases and J by 5 bases; unmatched bases: 7. CDR3: CAWSPHQGATEAFF. Here the CDR3 DNA reads TGTGCCTGGAGTCCACATCAGGGGGCAACTGAAGCTTTCTTT.

The rearrangement uses TRBV30 and TRBJ1-2, with D perhaps matching TRBD1 (6 bases). V gave up 2 bases and J gave up 3 bases, with 13 bases separating them. There are 14 residues in the CDR3. Germline V lookup: CDR1 GTSNPN, CDR2 SVGIG (reference sequence). This chain's CDR3 is CAWSLGYRDYGYTF. CDR3 DNA: TGTGCCTGGAGTTTGGGATACAGGGACTATGGCTACACCTTC.

J is TRBJ1-2 and V is TRBV19, with 8 bases lining up with TRBD1. Germline CDR1 reads LNHDA; CDR2 reads SQIVND (reference sequence). Trimming took 5 bases from V and 8 from J; bases not matched to a gene: 13. The CDR3 is 15 residues long. CDR3 amino acids: CASSQLHRGIGGYTF. The CDR3 nucleotides read TGTGCCAGTAGTCAACTACACAGGGGGATCGGCGGCTACACCTTC.

The CDR3 protein is CASSPRLAGGSNTGELFF. For the CDR3, the DNA is TGTGCCAGCAGTCCAAGGCTAGCGGGGGGATCCAACACCGGGGAGCTGTTTTTT. The chain links TRBV4-2 to TRBJ2-2; 11 nucleotides agree with TRBD2. This CDR3 is 18 amino acids long. CDR1 is LGHNA and CDR2 is YNFKEQ in the germline V gene. Trimming cost V 6 bases and J 2 bases; bases outside gene matches: 11.

The chain is built from TRBV5-1 and TRBJ2-7, with 10 bases identical to TRBD2. The CDR3 covers 16 residues. The junction had 10 bases not matched to a gene; V was cut back by 4 bases and J by 3 bases. From germline, CDR1 is SGHRS and CDR2 YFSETQ. CDR3 protein: CASSPLAGEFVYEQYF. The CDR3 bases are TGCGCCAGCAGCCCTCTAGCGGGAGAATTCGTCTACGAGCAGTACTTC.

The chain has TRBV7-6 and TRBJ1-6; possibly TRBD1 for D (5 bases). This CDR3 is built from 14 residues. Deletions cut 3 bases from V and 5 bases from J, with 8 bases between. Germline V gene lookup returns CDR1 SGHVS and CDR2 FNYEAQ. The CDR3 sequence is CASSFLGDNSPLHF. DNA for the CDR3: TGTGCCAGCAGCTTTCTAGGGGATAATTCACCCCTCCACTTT.

V usage is TRBV29-1 and J usage is TRBJ1-1; 7 bases map to TRBD1. Germline V gene lookup returns CDR1 SQVTM and CDR2 ANQGSEA. The CDR3 contains 13 residues. Trimming at V came to 3 bases and at J to 5 bases, leaving 6 bases not matched to a gene. CDR3 sequence (DNA): TGCAGCGTTGAGAAGAGCAGGGGGACTGAAGCTTTCTTT. Translated: CSVEKSRGTEAFF.

The rearrangement uses TRBV28 and TRBJ1-1, with D hard to call. Per the germline V gene, CDR1 is MDHEN and CDR2 is SYDVKM. The CDR3 has 11 residues. Trimming cost V 6 bases and J 3 bases, with 5 bases left between them. In DNA, the CDR3 is TGTGCCAGCAGAAGCTACACTGAAGCTTTCTTT. It encodes CASRSYTEAFF.

The rearrangement links TRBV27 to TRBJ1-2; D may be TRBD1 (6 bases). With 8 bases removed from V and 6 bases from J, the gap between germline ends came to 19 bases. The CDR3 runs 14 residues. Germline V gene lookup returns CDR1 MNHEY and CDR2 SMNVEV (reference sequence). CDR3 DNA sequence: TGTGCCAGCTGCGATTTGCGGGGGCTGGATGGCTACACCTTC. Translation gives CASCDLRGLDGYTF.

This chain joins TRBV7-8 and TRBJ2-7; D might be TRBD1 (6 bases). Germline CDR1 reads SGHVS; CDR2 reads FQNEAQ. With 4 bases removed from V and 4 bases from J, the gap between germline ends came to 14 bases. This CDR3 has 14 residues. The CDR3 nucleotides read TGTGCCAGCAGCTCCGGAGACAGGTTATACGAGCAGTACTTC. It codes for CASSSGDRLYEQYF.

This clone was seen only a few times. The genes are TRBV11-2 and TRBJ1-1; D is perhaps TRBD1 (6 bases). Germline V CDR1 and CDR2: SGHAT, FQNNGV. Trimming took 5 bases from V and 1 from J, leaving 11 bases between them. The CDR3 covers 14 residues. CDR3: CASSPQTGNTEAFF. The CDR3 DNA is TGTGCCAGCAGCCCCCAGACAGGGAACACTGAAGCTTTCTTT.

In regard to this clone: The sample carries other DNA sequences with the same CDR3. The gene calls are TRBV4-2 and TRBJ1-6; TRBD1 might be the D (5 bases). The V end was cut by 3 bases, the J end by 9 bases, with 6 bases between. The germline V gene encodes CDR1 LGHNA and CDR2 YNFKEQ. This CDR3 has 12 amino acids. The CDR3 DNA sequence: TGTGCCAGCAGCCATGACAGTTCACCCCTCCACTTT. Its protein product is CASSHDSSPLHF.

CDR3 amino acids: CASSLGGGLTDTQYF. The DNA of the CDR3 is TGTGCCAGCAGCTTAGGGGGGGGGCTCACAGATACGCAGTATTTT. This sequence joins TRBV11-3 and TRBJ2-3; a weak D match, TRBD2 (7 bases). V gave up 1 base and J gave up 2 bases, with 10 bases separating them. Germline V gene sequence: CDR1 SGHNT, CDR2 YENEEA. The CDR3 has 15 amino acids.

The chain has TRBV27 and TRBJ2-3, with 12 bases identical to TRBD2. This CDR3 is 16 amino acids long. Germline CDR1 is MNHEY and CDR2 is SMNVEV (reference sequence). The V and J ends lost 5 bases and 4 bases, in that order; junction bases with no gene match: 7. The DNA of the CDR3 is TGTGCCAGCAGTCCGCTAGCGGGAGGGATCGCAGATACGCAGTATTTT. Amino acids: CASSPLAGGIADTQYF.